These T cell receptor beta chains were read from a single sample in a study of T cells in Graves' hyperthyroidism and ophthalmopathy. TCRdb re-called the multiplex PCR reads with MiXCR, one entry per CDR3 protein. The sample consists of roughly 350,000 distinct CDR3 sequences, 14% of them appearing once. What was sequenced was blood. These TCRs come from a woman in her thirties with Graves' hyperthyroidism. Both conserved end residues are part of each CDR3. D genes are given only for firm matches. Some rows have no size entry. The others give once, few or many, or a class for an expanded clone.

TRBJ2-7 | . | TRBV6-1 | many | TGTGCCGGACCGGGGACTTTTCTGCCCGAGCAGTACTTC | CAGPGTFLPEQYF
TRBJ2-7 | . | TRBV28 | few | TGTGCCAGCAGGTCAGGGGTCCCCTACGAGCAGTACTTC | CASRSGVPYEQYF
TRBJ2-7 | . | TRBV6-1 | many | TGTGCCAGCAGCGCACAGGACAGACTCTCCTACGAGCAGTACTTC | CASSAQDRLSYEQYF
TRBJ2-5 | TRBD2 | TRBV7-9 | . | TGTGCCAGCAGCTTAGGACTAGCCGGCACCCAGTACTTC | CASSLGLAGTQYF
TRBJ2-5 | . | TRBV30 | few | TGTGCCTGGGGAGCCAGGACGATACAAGAGACCCAGTACTTC | CAWGARTIQETQYF
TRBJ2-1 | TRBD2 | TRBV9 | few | TGTGCCAGCAGCGCGCTGGGGGGGAGTGGCGATGAGCAGTTCTTC | CASSALGGSGDEQFF
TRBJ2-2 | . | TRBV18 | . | TGTGCCAGCTCCCCGGTTGGGGGCTCGAACACCGGGGAGCTGTTTTTT | CASSPVGGSNTGELFF
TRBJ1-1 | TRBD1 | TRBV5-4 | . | TGTGCCAGCAGTTCTGACAGGGGGCGCGGAGCTTTCTTT | CASSSDRGRGAFF
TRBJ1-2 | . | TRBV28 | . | TGTGCCGGCAGTTTAGCATTCAGTTTGGGCTACACCTTC | CAGSLAFSLGYTF
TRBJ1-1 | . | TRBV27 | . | TGTGCCAGCAGTTTGGGGGGCTTTGGTGAAGCTTTCTTT | CASSLGGFGEAFF
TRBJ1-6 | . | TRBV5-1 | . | TGCGCCAGTGCAGACAGGCCAAATTCACCCCTCCACTTT | CASADRPNSPLHF
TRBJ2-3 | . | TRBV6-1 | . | TGTGCCAGCAGTGAAAGACGGCGAGATACGCAGTATTTT | CASSERRRDTQYF
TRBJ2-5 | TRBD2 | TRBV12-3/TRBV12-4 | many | TGTGCCAGCAGTAGACTAGCGGGAGTAGAGACCCAGTACTTC | CASSRLAGVETQYF
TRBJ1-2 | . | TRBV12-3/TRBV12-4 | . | TGTGCCAGCAACTCGGCAGTATCGCTTGGCTACACCTTC | CASNSAVSLGYTF
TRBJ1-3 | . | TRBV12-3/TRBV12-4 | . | TGTGCCGGAAGAGGAAACACCATATATTTT | CAGRGNTIYF
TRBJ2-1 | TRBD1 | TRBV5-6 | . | TGTGCCAGCAGCTTGTCAGGGGGACCGGAGCAGTTCTTC | CASSLSGGPEQFF
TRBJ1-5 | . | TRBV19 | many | TGTGCCAGTAGCTCGGGGGAGTATCAGCCCCAGCATTTT | CASSSGEYQPQHF
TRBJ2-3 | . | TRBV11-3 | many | TGTGCCAGCAGCTTAGCCGGGACCACAGATACGCAGTATTTT | CASSLAGTTDTQYF
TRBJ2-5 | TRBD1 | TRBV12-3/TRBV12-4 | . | TGTGTCAGCAGTTACGGGACAGGGGGGGCGGCGGAGACCCAGTACTTC | CVSSYGTGGAAETQYF
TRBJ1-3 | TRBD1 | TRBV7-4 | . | TGTGCCAGCAACGTGGACAGGCCCAACACCATATATTTT | CASNVDRPNTIYF
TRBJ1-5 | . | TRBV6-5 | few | TGTGCCAGCAGTTACGAGTATCAGCCCCAGCATTTT | CASSYEYQPQHF
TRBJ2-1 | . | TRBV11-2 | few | TGTGCCAGCTCCCCGACCAACTCCTACAATGAGCAGTTCTTC | CASSPTNSYNEQFF
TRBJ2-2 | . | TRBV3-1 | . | TGTGCCAGTAGGGCAGTGTTAGCGGCGACCGGGGAGCTGTTTTTT | CASRAVLAATGELFF
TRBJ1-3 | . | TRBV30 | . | TGTGCCTGGAGGAAGAGCTCTGGAAACACCATATATTTT | CAWRKSSGNTIYF
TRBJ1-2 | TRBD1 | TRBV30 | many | TGTGCCTGGAGCGAGGGACAGGGGTATCGCGGCTACACCTTC | CAWSEGQGYRGYTF
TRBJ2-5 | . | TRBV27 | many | TGTGCCAGCAGTTTATACGCAGGTTTGCAAGAGACCCAGTACTTC | CASSLYAGLQETQYF